This TCR beta chain is from a study of T-cell reconstitution after alpha-beta-depleted transplantation in children. Unique molecular identifiers were incorporated into the prepared TCRbeta library. MiXCR, applied by TCRdb to the PCR reads, yields one record per CDR3 protein. The sample lists around 370,000 distinct CDR3 sequences, about a tenth seen once, with more than 2% in the top ten. Germline values: CDR1 SGHVS, CDR2 FNYEAQ. V was pared by 6 bases and J by 2 bases, with 15 bases between. The length of the CDR3 is 15 residues. Many counts were recorded for this clonotype. The sequencing here drew on PBMCs from the stem cell graft donor, taken from the stem cell graft. J is TRBJ2-3 and V is TRBV7-6, with D perhaps assigned TRBD1 or TRBD2 (5 bases each). This TCR came from a human donor who donated a stem cell graft to a child with acute lymphoblastic leukemia. CDR3 sequence: CASSSGVGATDTQYF. As DNA, the CDR3 is TGTGCCAGCAGTTCAGGCGTCGGGGCCACAGATACGCAGTATTTT. The full variable domain, in which reference TRBV7-6 and TRBJ2-3 provide the parts outside the CDR3, is GAGVSQSPRYKVTKRGQDVALRCDPISGHVSLYWYRQALGQGPEFLTYFNYEAQQDKSGLPNDRFSAERPEGSISTLTIQRTEQRDSAMYRCASSSGVGATDTQYFGPGTRLTVL.